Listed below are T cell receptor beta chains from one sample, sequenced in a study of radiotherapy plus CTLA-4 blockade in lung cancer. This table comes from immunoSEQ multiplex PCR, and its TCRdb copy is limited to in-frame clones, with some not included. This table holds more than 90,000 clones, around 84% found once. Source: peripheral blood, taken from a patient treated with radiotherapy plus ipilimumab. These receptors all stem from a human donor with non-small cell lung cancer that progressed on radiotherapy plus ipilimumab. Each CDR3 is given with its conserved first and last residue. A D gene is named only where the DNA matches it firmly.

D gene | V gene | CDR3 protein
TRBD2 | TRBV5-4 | CASRLAAYNEQFF
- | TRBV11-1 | CASSLDNNYGYTF
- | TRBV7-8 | CASSLGGTYEQYF
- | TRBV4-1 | CASSQDRDSYEQYF
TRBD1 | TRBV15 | CATGRDRHNEQFF
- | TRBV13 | CASSFLAGELFF
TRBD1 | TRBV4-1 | CASSLLTVRQGEEAEAFF
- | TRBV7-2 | CASSEGHVLPQHF
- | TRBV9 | CASSVASGNGNTIYF
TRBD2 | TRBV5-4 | CASSLLAGVTDTQYF
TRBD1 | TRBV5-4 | CASSLPRQGEEQYF
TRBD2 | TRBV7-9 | CASSLRSGIGEQFF
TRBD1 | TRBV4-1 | CASSHIGTGVTGELFF
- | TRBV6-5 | CASSYYPGSYEQFF
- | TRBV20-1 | CSASMKSEAFF
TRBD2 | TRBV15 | CATSWDLAGGNEQFF
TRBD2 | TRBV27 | CASSLTSGGYNEQFF
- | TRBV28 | CASSSTGGMNTEAFF
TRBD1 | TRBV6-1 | CASSTAPGTGYGYTF
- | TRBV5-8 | CAISGRAPGANVLTF
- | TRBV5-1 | CASSFSTEQYF
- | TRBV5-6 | CASSFGSSGNTIYF
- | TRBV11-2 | CASSPIPGGAYNEQFF
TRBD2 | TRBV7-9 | CASSDRGSGRLETQYF
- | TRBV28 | CASSFPDSGYGYTF
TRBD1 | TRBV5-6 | CASSLFGTGRGYEQYF
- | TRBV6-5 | CASSYRGTEDEQYF
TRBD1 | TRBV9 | CASSVGQGSYNEQFF
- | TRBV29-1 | CSVEKPGTDTQYF
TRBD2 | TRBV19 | CASSMERGGRYEQYF
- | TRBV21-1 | CASSKGFGQVNYGYTF
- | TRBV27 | CASGGRMGAQFF
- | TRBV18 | CASSNREDEKLFF
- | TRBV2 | CASSEYGSASGNTIYF
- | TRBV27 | CASRDLTGSEKLFF
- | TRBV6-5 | CASSSPRGDGYTF
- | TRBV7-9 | CASSLSGDQPQHF
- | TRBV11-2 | CASSFQETTEAFF
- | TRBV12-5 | CASKPWGRGTETQYF
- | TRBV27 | CASSEQDSPSGELFF
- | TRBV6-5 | CASSYSAGVGYTF
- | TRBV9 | CASSRVGTVVSGNTIYF
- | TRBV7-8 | CASSFMGPLNTGELFF
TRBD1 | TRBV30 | CALDREEKPWETQYF
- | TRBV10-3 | CAISESGGVNGYTF
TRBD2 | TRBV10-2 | CASRVAGGGTGELFF
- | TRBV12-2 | CASRLEQAYNEKLFF
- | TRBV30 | CAWSVKLADTQYF
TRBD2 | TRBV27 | CASTFGGEQFF